Following are 18 T cell receptor beta chains from one sample sequenced in a study of Graves' ophthalmopathy and Graves' hyperthyroidism. The sequenced template was RNA, covering the TCR beta CDR3 region. Second-round multiplex PCR came after a first-round RT-PCR that employed HTBI primers. A single record per CDR3 protein comes from TCRdb applying MiXCR to the multiplex PCR reads. The top ten hold 11% of the sample, which has over a million distinct CDR3 sequences, 35% to 40% seen once. The sequenced sample consisted of peripheral blood or thyroid tissue (not recorded which). The receptors here all came from an adult man with Graves' hyperthyroidism.

This clonotype was seen many times. The chain recombines TRBV7-9 with TRBJ1-6, with D unresolved. CDR3 size: 14 residues. V gave up 8 bases and J gave up 5 bases, with 13 bases separating them. Germline CDR1 reads SEHNR; CDR2 reads FQNEAQ (reference sequence). The CDR3 coding sequence is TGTGCCAGCTCTATGGCGACGGATAATTCACCCCTCCACTTT. Translation gives CASSMATDNSPLHF.

This clonotype has a count of ten or more. This sequence joins TRBV19 and TRBJ1-5; D uncertain. CDR1 and CDR2 (germline): LNHDA, SQIVND (reference sequence). The length of the CDR3 is 14 residues. The V end was cut by 3 bases, the J end by 10 bases, with 16 bases between. Here the CDR3 DNA reads TGTGCCAGTAGTATCCCTGCCGGGGTCAGTCCCCAGCATTTT. This encodes CASSIPAGVSPQHF.

The chain carries TRBV20-1 and TRBJ2-2, with 11 bases that match TRBD2. V dropped 4 bases and J dropped 1; count of bases not matched to a gene: 11. Germline V gene lookup returns CDR1 DFQATT and CDR2 SNEGSKA (reference sequence). The CDR3 contains 18 residues. The CDR3 nucleotides read TGCAGTGCTACATATTTACTAGCGGGGGTTATGAACACCGGGGAGCTGTTTTTT. Translated, it gives CSATYLLAGVMNTGELFF.

J is TRBJ1-5 and V is TRBV6-5; D unclear. This CDR3 has 14 amino acids. Trimming took off 8 bases at V and 6 bases at J, with 17 bases between the two ends. Looked up from germline, CDR1 is MNHEY and CDR2 is SVGAGI. CDR3 loop: CASRTGSLGQPQHF. CDR3 sequence (DNA): TGTGCCAGCCGAACGGGGTCCCTGGGTCAGCCCCAGCATTTT.

To note about this clonotype: Being one base from a much bigger clone, this may be a read error. The rearrangement links TRBV5-5 to TRBJ2-7, with D possibly TRBD2 on 6 matching bases. Germline CDR1 and CDR2: SGHKS and YYEKEE (reference sequence). Trimming took off 3 bases at V and 8 bases at J, with 24 bases between the two ends. This CDR3 is built from 16 residues. CDR3 region: CASSSLGRTEKYKQYF. The CDR3 nucleotides read TGTGCCAGCAGCTCGCTTGGGAGGACCGAGAAATACAAGCAGTACTTC.

This clonotype appeared many times. This chain joins TRBV20-1 and TRBJ2-5; no clear D gene. Germline V lookup: CDR1 DFQATT, CDR2 SNEGSKA (reference sequence). The CDR3 totals 13 residues. V shed 3 bases and J shed 1 base, with 9 bases lying between them. CDR3 sequence reads: CSASRGFQETQYF. CDR3 coding DNA: TGCAGTGCTAGCCGAGGATTCCAAGAGACCCAGTACTTC.

The rearrangement joins TRBV12-3 or TRBV12-4 to TRBJ1-6; TRBD1 is a possible D gene (6 bases). This CDR3 comprises 14 residues. With 4 bases removed from V and 7 bases from J, the gap between germline ends came to 11 bases. CDR3 nucleotide sequence: TGTGCCAGCAGTTCCCGGACAGTAAATTCACCCCTCCACTTT. This sequence encodes CASSSRTVNSPLHF.

The chain has TRBV7-4 and TRBJ2-7; 9 bases line up with TRBD1. Germline V gene lookup returns CDR1 SGHVT and CDR2 SQSDAQ. The CDR3 has 12 amino acids. V lost 6 bases and J lost 6; bases outside the gene matches: 3. CDR3 residues: CASRPGQGEQYF. The DNA of the CDR3 is TGTGCCAGCAGACCGGGACAGGGCGAGCAGTACTTC. The full variable domain, its missing parts supplied by reference TRBV7-4 and TRBJ2-7, is GAGVSQSPRYKVAKRGRDVALRCDSISGHVTLYWYRQTLGQGSEVLTYSQSDAQRDKSGRPSGRFSAERPERSVSTLKIQRTEQGDSAVYLCASRPGQGEQYFGPGTRLTVT.

V and J are TRBV6-2 or TRBV6-3 and TRBJ1-1, with D perhaps matching TRBD1 (6 bases). Germline V lookup: CDR1 MNHEY, CDR2 SVGEGT. The ends were cut back, 7 bases at V and 1 base at J, with 10 bases in the middle. The CDR3 loop spans 13 amino acids. The CDR3 coding sequence is TGTGCCAGCAAGGACAGTGGGAACACTGAAGCTTTCTTT. Its protein product is CASKDSGNTEAFF.

This clonotype appeared many times. The rearrangement joins TRBV5-6 to TRBJ1-1; D might be TRBD1 (5 bases). The germline V and J ends were trimmed by 4 bases and 11 bases, with 15 bases remaining between them. Looked up from germline, CDR1 is SGHDT and CDR2 is YYEEEE. CDR3 size: 12 residues. DNA for the CDR3: TGTGCCAGCAGCCGGGGACCAGGGAGTGCTTTCTTT. Translated, it gives CASSRGPGSAFF.

In this sample, this clonotype turned up many times. CDR3 sequence reads: CASSLAGSFYEQYF. CDR3 nucleotides: TGTGCCAGCAGCTTAGCGGGCAGTTTCTACGAGCAGTACTTC. The V call is TRBV7-8, the J call TRBJ2-7; D gene uncertain. The CDR3 runs 14 residues. Germline V gene data show CDR1 as SGHVS and CDR2 as FQNEAQ. With 0 bases removed from V and 3 bases from J, the gap between germline ends came to 9 bases.

On this clonotype: A much larger clone differs from this one at a single base, so this may be a read error. DNA of the CDR3: TGTGCCAGCAGGGAGACCTACGAGCAGTACTTC. This codes for CASRETYEQYF. The chain combines TRBV7-2 with TRBJ2-7, with D unresolved. The CDR3 spans 11 residues. V lost 6 bases and J lost 2, with 5 bases in between. CDR1 SGHTA and CDR2 FQGNSA come from the germline V gene.

About this clonotype: The final CDR3 position lacks the conserved phenylalanine or tryptophan, pointing to a likely read error. This chain uses TRBV14 with TRBJ1-1; 7 nucleotides align to TRBD1. The trim removed 4 bases at V and 6 bases at J, leaving 2 bases unmatched. CDR1 SGHDN and CDR2 FVKESK come from the germline V gene. The CDR3 totals 12 residues. CDR3 sequence (DNA): TGTGCCAGCAGCCGGACAGGAGCTGAAGCTTTCCTT. Its translation: CASSRTGAEAFL.

This clonotype was counted ten times or more. The V gene is TRBV9, the J gene TRBJ1-6, with D unresolved. In germline, CDR1 is SGDLS, CDR2 YYNGEE. This CDR3 region has 14 residues. The germline V and J ends were trimmed by 0 bases and 10 bases, with 11 bases remaining between them. The CDR3 spells CASSVDGEGSPLHF. The CDR3, as DNA: TGTGCCAGCAGCGTAGACGGGGAAGGCTCACCCCTCCACTTT.

Ten or more counts support this clonotype. Here the CDR3 reads CSVGLGPGYEQYF. The CDR3 DNA sequence: TGCAGCGTTGGCCTAGGGCCGGGGTACGAGCAGTACTTC. The chain combines TRBV29-1 with TRBJ2-7; D might be TRBD2 (5 bases). The CDR3 is 13 amino acids. The V and J ends lost 4 bases and 4 bases respectively, with 14 bases between them. The germline V gene encodes CDR1 SQVTM and CDR2 ANQGSEA.

The chain carries TRBV10-3 and TRBJ2-6; D is perhaps TRBD1 or TRBD2 (5 bases each). V was clipped by 10 bases and J by 3 bases, with 25 bases between them. The germline CDR1 and CDR2 sequences are ENHRY and SYGVKD. CDR3 length equals 18 residues. For the CDR3, the DNA is TGTGCCAGCCGACGATCAGGGACCACATTCGGTGGGGCCAACGTCCTGACTTTC. It specifies CASRRSGTTFGGANVLTF.

The chain has TRBV20-1 and TRBJ2-7; D possibly matches TRBD1 or TRBD2 (6 bases each). CDR1 and CDR2 (germline): DFQATT, SNEGSKA (reference sequence). CDR3 size: 16 residues. With 0 bases removed from V and 2 bases from J, the gap between germline ends came to 17 bases. CDR3 bases: TGCAGTGCTAGAGATCCGGTAGGGGGGAGCGCCTACGAGCAGTACTTC. It is translated as CSARDPVGGSAYEQYF.

The chain employs TRBV9 and TRBJ2-3, with D possibly being TRBD2 (6 bases). Trimming removed 3 bases at V and 0 bases at J, with 11 bases between. The CDR3 has 15 residues. The germline gives CDR1 SGDLS, CDR2 YYNGEE. CDR3 region: CASSALASSTDTQYF. As DNA, the CDR3 is TGTGCCAGCAGCGCCCTAGCGTCTAGCACAGATACGCAGTATTTT.